A selection of T cell receptor beta chains follows, all from one sample in a study of blood T cells in healthy people across ages. TCRdb ran MiXCR on the 5' RACE reads and lists one entry per CDR3 protein. This repertoire shows some 1,800,000 distinct CDR3 sequences, roughly 43% found once; its top ten account for under 25%. Sequencing used blood. All receptors come from a human donor in good health. The CDR3 runs from the conserved cysteine through the conserved F or W.

cdr3_aa: CSALTLNTEAFF
v_call: TRBV20-1

cdr3_aa: CASSLEGTEWQTQYF
v_call: TRBV7-2

cdr3_aa: CASSELRTGFYEQYF
v_call: TRBV6-2/TRBV6-3

cdr3_aa: CASSLVGSEKLFF
v_call: TRBV7-9

cdr3_aa: CASSLKGGAYSTEAFF
v_call: TRBV7-3

cdr3_aa: CASRGQPNTEAFF
v_call: TRBV6-1

cdr3_aa: CASSLYSLAGGTQRSQYF
v_call: TRBV7-2

cdr3_aa: CASSLAAHKEDEQYF
v_call: TRBV7-9

cdr3_aa: CASSRPLGDFSPYNEQFF
v_call: TRBV14

cdr3_aa: CASSVTTVNTEAFF
v_call: TRBV5-1